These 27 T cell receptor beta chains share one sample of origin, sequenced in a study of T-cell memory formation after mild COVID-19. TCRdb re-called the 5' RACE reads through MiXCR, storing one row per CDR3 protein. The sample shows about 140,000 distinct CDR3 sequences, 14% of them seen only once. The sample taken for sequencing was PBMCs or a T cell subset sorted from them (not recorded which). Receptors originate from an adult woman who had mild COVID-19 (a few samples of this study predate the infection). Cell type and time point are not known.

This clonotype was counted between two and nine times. Here the CDR3 DNA reads TGCAGCGTTGGTGACCATTACAATGAGCAGTTCTTC. Amino acids: CSVGDHYNEQFF. The chain employs TRBV29-1 and TRBJ2-1, with D uncertain. The CDR3 extends over 12 amino acids. Trimming took off 4 bases at V and 4 bases at J, with 8 bases between the two ends. Per germline, CDR1 SQVTM and CDR2 ANQGSEA.

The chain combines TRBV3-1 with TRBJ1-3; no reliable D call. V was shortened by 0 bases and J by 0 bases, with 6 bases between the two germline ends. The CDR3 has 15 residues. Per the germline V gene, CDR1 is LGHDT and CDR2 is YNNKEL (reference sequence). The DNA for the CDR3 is TGTGCCAGCAGCCAAGATGTTAGCTCTGGAAACACCATATATTTT. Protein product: CASSQDVSSGNTIYF. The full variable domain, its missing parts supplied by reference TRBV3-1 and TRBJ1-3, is DTAVSQTPKYLVTQMGNDKSIKCEQNLGHDTMYWYKQDSKKFLKIMFSYNNKELIINETVPNRFSPKSPDKAHLNLHINSLELGDSAVYFCASSQDVSSGNTIYFGEGSWLTVV.

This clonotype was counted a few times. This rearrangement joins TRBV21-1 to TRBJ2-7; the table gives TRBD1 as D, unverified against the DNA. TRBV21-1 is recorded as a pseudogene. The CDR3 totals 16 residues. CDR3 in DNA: TGTGCCAGCAGCAATGATACGGGACACCCCTCCTACGAGCAGTACTTC. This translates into CASSNDTGHPSYEQYF.

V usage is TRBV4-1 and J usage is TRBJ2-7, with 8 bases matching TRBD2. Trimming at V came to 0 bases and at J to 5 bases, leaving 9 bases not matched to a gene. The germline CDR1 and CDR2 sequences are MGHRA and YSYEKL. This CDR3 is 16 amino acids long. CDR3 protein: CASSQEPPGGADEQYF. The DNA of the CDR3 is TGCGCCAGCAGCCAAGAACCCCCCGGGGGGGCCGACGAGCAGTACTTC.

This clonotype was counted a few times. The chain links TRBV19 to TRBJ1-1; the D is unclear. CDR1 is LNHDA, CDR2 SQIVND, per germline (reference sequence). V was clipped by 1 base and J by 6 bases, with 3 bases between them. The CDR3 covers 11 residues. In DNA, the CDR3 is TGTGCCAGTAGTATAGTTTCTGAAGCTTTCTTT. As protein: CASSIVSEAFF.

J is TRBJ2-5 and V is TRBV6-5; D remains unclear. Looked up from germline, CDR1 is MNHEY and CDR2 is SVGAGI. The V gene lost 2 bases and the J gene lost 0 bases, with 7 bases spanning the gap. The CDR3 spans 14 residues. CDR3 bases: TGTGCCAGCAGTTACGGACGATACCAAGAGACCCAGTACTTC. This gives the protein CASSYGRYQETQYF.

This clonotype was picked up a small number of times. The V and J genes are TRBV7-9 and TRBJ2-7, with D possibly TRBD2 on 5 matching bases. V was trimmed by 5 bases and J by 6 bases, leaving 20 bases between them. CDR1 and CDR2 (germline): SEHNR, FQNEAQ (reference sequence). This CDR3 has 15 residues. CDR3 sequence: CASSLEVTERVEQYF. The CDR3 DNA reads TGTGCCAGCAGCCTCGAGGTGACTGAGAGGGTCGAGCAGTACTTC.

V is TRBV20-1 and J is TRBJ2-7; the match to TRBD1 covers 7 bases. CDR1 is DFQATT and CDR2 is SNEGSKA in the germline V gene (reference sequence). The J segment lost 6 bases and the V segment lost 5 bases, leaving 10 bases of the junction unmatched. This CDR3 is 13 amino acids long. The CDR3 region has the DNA TGCAGTGCTGATTGGACAGGCCGAGGCGAGCAGTACTTC. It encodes CSADWTGRGEQYF.

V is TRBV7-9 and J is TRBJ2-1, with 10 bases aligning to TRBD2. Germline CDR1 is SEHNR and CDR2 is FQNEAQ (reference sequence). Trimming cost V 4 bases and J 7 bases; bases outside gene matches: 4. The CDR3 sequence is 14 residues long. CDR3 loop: CASSSGLAENEQFF. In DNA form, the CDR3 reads TGTGCCAGCAGCTCAGGACTAGCGGAAAATGAGCAGTTCTTC.

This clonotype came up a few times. CDR3 loop: CASSPRLGSYEQYF. The CDR3 DNA is TGTGCCAGCAGCCCCCGACTGGGGAGCTACGAGCAGTACTTC. The chain combines TRBV9 with TRBJ2-7; a weak D match, TRBD2 (5 bases). CDR3 length: 14 residues. Trimming took off 4 bases at V and 3 bases at J, with 14 bases between the two ends. Germline V gives CDR1 SGDLS, CDR2 YYNGEE.

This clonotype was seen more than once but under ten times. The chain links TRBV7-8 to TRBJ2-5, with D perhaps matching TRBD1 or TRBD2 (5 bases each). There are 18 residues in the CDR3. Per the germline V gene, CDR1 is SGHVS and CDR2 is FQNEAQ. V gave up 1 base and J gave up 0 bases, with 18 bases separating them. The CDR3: CASSLVGVGGIDQETQYF. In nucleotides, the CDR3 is TGTGCCAGCAGCTTAGTAGGGGTTGGGGGTATAGACCAAGAGACCCAGTACTTC. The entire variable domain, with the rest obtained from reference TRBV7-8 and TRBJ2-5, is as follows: GAGVSQSPRYKVAKRGQDVALRCDPISGHVSLFWYQQALGQGPEFLTYFQNEAQLDKSGLPSDRFFAERPEGSVSTLKIQRTQQEDSAVYLCASSLVGVGGIDQETQYFGPGTRLLVL.

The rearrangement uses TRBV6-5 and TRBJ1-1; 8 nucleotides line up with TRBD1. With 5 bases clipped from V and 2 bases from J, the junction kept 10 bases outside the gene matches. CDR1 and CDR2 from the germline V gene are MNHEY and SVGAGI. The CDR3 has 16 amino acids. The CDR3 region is CASSPDREATNTEAFF. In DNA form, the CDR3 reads TGTGCCAGCAGTCCGGACAGGGAGGCCACCAACACTGAAGCTTTCTTT.

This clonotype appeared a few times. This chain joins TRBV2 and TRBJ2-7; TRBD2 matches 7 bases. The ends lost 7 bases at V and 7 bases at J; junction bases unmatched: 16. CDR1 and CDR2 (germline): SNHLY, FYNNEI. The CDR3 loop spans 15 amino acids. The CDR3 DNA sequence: TGTGCCAGCACCCAGCTGGGCGGGAGTCTTTTTGAGCAGTACTTC. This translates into CASTQLGGSLFEQYF.

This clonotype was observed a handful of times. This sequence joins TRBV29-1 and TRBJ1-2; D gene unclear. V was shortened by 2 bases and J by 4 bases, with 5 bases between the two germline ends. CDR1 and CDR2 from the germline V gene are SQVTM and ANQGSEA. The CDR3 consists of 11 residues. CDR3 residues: CSVEQSYGYTF. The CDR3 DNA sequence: TGCAGCGTTGAACAGAGCTATGGCTACACCTTC.

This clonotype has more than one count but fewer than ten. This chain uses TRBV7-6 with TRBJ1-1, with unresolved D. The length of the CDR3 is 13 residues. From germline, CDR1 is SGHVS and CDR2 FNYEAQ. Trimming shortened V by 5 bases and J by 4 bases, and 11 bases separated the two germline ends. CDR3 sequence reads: CASSPTIVTEAFF. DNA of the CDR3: TGTGCCAGCAGCCCGACGATAGTCACTGAAGCTTTCTTT. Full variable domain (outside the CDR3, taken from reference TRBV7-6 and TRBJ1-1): GAGVSQSPRYKVTKRGQDVALRCDPISGHVSLYWYRQALGQGPEFLTYFNYEAQQDKSGLPNDRFSAERPEGSISTLTIQRTEQRDSAMYRCASSPTIVTEAFFGQGTRLTVV.

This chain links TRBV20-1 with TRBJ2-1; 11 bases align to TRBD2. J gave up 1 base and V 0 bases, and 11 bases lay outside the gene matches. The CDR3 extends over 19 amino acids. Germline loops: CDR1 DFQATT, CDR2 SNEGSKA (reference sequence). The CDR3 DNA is TGCAGTGCTAGAGACCCAGGGGGTAGCGGGAGGGAGTCCTACAATGAGCAGTTCTTC. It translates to CSARDPGGSGRESYNEQFF.

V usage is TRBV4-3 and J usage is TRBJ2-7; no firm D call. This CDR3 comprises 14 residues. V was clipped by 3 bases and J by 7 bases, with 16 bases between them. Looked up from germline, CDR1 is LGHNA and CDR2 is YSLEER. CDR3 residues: CASSQVEGIGEQYF. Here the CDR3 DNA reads TGCGCCAGCAGCCAGGTCGAAGGGATCGGGGAGCAGTACTTC.

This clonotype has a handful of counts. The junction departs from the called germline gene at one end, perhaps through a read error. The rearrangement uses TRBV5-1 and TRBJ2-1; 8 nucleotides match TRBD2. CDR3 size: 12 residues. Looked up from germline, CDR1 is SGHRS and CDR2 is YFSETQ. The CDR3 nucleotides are TGCGCCAGCAGCTTGGGAGCGGGGGACGAAACCTTC. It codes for CASSLGAGDETF. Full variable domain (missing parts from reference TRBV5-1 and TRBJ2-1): KAGVTQTPRYLIKTRGQQVTLSCSPISGHRSVSWYQQTPGQGLQFLFEYFSETQRNKGNFPGRFSGRQFSNSRSEMNVSTLELGDSALYLCASSLGAGDETFGPGTRLTVL.

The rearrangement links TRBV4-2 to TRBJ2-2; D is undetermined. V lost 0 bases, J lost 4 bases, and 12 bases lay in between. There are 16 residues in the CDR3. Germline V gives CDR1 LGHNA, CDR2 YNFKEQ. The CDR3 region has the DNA TGTGCCAGCAGCCAAGATAATCAAGGCTTCACCGGGGAGCTGTTTTTT. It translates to CASSQDNQGFTGELFF.

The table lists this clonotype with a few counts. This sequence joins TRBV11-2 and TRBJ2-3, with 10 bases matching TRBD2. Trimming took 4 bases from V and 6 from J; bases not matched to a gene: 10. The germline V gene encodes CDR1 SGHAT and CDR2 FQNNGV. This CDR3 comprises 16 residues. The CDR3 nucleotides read TGTGCCAGCAGCTCTTTACTAGCGGGGAGGGGGGATACGCAGTATTTT. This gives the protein CASSSLLAGRGDTQYF.

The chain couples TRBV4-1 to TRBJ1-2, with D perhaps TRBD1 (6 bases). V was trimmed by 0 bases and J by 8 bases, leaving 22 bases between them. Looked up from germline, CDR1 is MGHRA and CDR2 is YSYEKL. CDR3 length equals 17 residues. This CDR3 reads CASSQDSIQQGSGGYTF. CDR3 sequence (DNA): TGCGCCAGCAGCCAAGATTCTATCCAACAGGGAAGTGGCGGCTACACCTTC.

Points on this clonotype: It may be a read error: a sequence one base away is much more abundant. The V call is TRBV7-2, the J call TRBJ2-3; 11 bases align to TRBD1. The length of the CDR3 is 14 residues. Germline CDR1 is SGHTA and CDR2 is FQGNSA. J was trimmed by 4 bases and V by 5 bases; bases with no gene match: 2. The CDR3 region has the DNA TGTGCCAGCAGCACGGGACAGGGGGCAGATACGCAGTATTTT. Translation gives CASSTGQGADTQYF.

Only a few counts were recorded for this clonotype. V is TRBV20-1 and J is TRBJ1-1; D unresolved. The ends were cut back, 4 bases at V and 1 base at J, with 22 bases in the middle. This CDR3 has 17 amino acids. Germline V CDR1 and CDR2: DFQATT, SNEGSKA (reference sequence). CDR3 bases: TGCAGTGCTACGTCATCCTTAACTCGGAACTCGAACACTGAAGCTTTCTTT. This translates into CSATSSLTRNSNTEAFF.

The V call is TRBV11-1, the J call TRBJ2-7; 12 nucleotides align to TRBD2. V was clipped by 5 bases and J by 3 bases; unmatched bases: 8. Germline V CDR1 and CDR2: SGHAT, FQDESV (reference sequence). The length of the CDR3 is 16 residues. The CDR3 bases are TGTGCCAGCAGCGTAAGGTGGACTAGCGGGGACTACGAGCAGTACTTC. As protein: CASSVRWTSGDYEQYF.

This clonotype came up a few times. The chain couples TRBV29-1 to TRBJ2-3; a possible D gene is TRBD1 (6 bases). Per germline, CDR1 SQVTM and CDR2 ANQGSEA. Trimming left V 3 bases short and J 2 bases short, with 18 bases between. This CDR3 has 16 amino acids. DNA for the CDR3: TGCAGCGTTGAGTTACAGACAGGATCGGTCACAGATACGCAGTATTTT. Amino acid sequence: CSVELQTGSVTDTQYF.

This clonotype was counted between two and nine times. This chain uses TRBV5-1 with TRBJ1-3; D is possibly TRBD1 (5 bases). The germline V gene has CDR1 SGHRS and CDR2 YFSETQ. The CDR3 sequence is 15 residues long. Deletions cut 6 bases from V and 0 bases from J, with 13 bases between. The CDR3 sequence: CASNEGTGSGNTIYF. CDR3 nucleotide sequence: TGCGCCAGCAACGAGGGGACGGGCTCTGGAAACACCATATATTTT.

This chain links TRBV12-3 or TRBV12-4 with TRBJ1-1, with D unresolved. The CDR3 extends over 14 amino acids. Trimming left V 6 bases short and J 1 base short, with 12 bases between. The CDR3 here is CASSQVARNTEAFF. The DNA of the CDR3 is TGTGCCAGCAGCCAGGTCGCGAGGAACACTGAAGCTTTCTTT.